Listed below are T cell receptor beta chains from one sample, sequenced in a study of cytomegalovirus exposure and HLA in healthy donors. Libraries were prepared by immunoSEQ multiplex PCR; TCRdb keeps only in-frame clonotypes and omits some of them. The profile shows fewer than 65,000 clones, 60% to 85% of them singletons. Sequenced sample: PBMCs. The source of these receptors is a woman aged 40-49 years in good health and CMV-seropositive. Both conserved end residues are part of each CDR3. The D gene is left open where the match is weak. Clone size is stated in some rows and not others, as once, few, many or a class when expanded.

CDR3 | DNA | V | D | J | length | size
CASSPDRGYNEQFF | TGTGCCAGCTCACCGGACAGGGGATACAATGAGCAGTTCTTC | TRBV18 | TRBD1 | TRBJ2-1 | 14 | once
CASSAYRGDKNIQYF | TGTGCCAGCAGCGCCTACAGGGGAGACAAAAACATTCAGTACTTC | TRBV9 | TRBD1 | TRBJ2-4 | 15 | NA
CASSTLLDSKNTEAFF | TGTGCCAGCTCAACCCTACTCGACAGCAAGAACACTGAAGCTTTCTTT | TRBV18 | NA | TRBJ1-1 | 16 | few
CASSQNRNEQFF | TGTGCCAGCAGCCAAAACAGGAATGAGCAGTTCTTC | TRBV7-2 | NA | TRBJ2-1 | 12 | NA
CASRASGGANTGELFF | TGCGCCAGCAGAGCTAGCGGGGGGGCGAACACCGGGGAGCTGTTTTTT | TRBV10-2 | TRBD2 | TRBJ2-2 | 16 | NA
CASSLLGDEQYF | TGTGCCAGCAGCTTATTGGGCGACGAGCAGTACTTC | TRBV7-9 | NA | TRBJ2-7 | 12 | NA
CASSSRGHSNQPQHF | TGTGCCAGCAGCTCAAGGGGGCATAGCAATCAGCCCCAGCATTTT | TRBV5-6 | TRBD1 | TRBJ1-5 | 15 | few
CAISDSLAAIQETQYF | TGTGCCATCAGTGATAGCCTAGCGGCGATTCAAGAGACCCAGTACTTC | TRBV10-3 | TRBD2 | TRBJ2-5 | 16 | NA
CASSGGDYNEQFF | TGTGCCAGCAGCGGGGGGGATTACAATGAGCAGTTCTTC | TRBV9 | NA | TRBJ2-1 | 13 | NA
CASSLGGLAGVPDEQFF | TGTGCCAGCAGCTTAGGGGGACTAGCGGGGGTCCCGGATGAGCAGTTCTTC | TRBV7-6 | TRBD2 | TRBJ2-1 | 17 | NA
CASIPSGGGSYNEQFF | TGTGCCAGTATCCCAAGTGGGGGGGGCTCCTACAATGAGCAGTTCTTC | TRBV19 | TRBD2 | TRBJ2-1 | 16 | NA
CAWNRQSGEKLFF | TGTGCCTGGAACCGACAGTCAGGTGAAAAACTGTTTTTT | TRBV30 | NA | TRBJ1-4 | 13 | NA
CASSSRYRNMNTEAFF | TGTGCCAGCAGCTCCCGATACAGGAATATGAACACTGAAGCTTTCTTT | TRBV5-4 | NA | TRBJ1-1 | 16 | NA
CASALRGQAAVSNQPQHF | TGTGCCAGCGCCCTAAGGGGGCAGGCGGCGGTTAGCAATCAGCCCCAGCATTTT | TRBV27 | TRBD1 | TRBJ1-5 | 18 | NA
CASSWDRGGNTIYF | TGTGCCAGCAGTTGGGACAGGGGTGGAAACACCATATATTTT | TRBV6-5 | TRBD1 | TRBJ1-3 | 14 | NA
CASSLKGDGYTF | TGCGCCAGCAGCTTGAAAGGGGATGGCTACACCTTC | TRBV5-1 | NA | TRBJ1-2 | 12 | NA
CSSSLVGEGTEAFF | TGTTCCAGCAGCTTGGTCGGGGAGGGCACTGAAGCTTTCTTT | TRBV7-9 | NA | TRBJ1-1 | 14 | NA
CASGRSGGGGSYNEQFF | TGTGCTAGTGGTCGCTCGGGGGGGGGCGGCTCCTACAATGAGCAGTTCTTC | TRBV12-5 | TRBD2 | TRBJ2-1 | 17 | once
CASSPRQGWGSGTEAFF | TGTGCCAGCAGCCCCAGACAGGGGTGGGGAAGCGGTACTGAAGCTTTCTTT | TRBV7-2 | TRBD1 | TRBJ1-1 | 17 | NA
CASSPGRATDTQYF | TGCGCCAGCAGCCCGGGCAGGGCCACAGATACGCAGTATTTT | TRBV5-1 | NA | TRBJ2-3 | 14 | NA
CAIRQASSYEQYF | TGTGCCATCAGGCAGGCGAGCTCCTACGAGCAGTACTTC | TRBV10-3 | NA | TRBJ2-7 | 13 | NA
CASSWGTGVETQYF | TGTGCCAGCAGCTGGGGGACAGGGGTGGAGACCCAGTACTTC | TRBV5-6 | TRBD1 | TRBJ2-5 | 14 | few
CASSITQGQGYNSPLHF | TGTGCCAGTAGTATCACCCAAGGACAGGGCTATAATTCACCCCTCCACTTT | TRBV19 | TRBD1 | TRBJ1-6 | 17 | NA
CASSELLRREEYRGNQPQHF | TGTGCCAGCAGTGAACTCTTGAGGCGGGAGGAGTATCGTGGCAATCAGCCCCAGCATTTT | TRBV6-1 | NA | TRBJ1-5 | 20 | NA
CASSLSSGYPTNEKLFF | TGTGCCAGCAGCTTATCTTCAGGGTATCCAACTAATGAAAAACTGTTTTTT | TRBV7-2 | NA | TRBJ1-4 | 17 | NA
CASRAQGARQPQHF | TGTGCCAGCAGGGCACAGGGGGCGAGGCAGCCCCAGCATTTT | TRBV6-5 | TRBD1 | TRBJ1-5 | 14 | few
CASSPVRTGGAEAFF | TGTGCCAGCTCTCCCGTTCGGACAGGGGGGGCTGAAGCTTTCTTT | TRBV6-5 | TRBD1 | TRBJ1-1 | 15 | NA
CASSSLSDRADTQYF | TGTGCCAGCTCATCTCTATCGGACAGGGCGGATACGCAGTATTTT | TRBV18 | TRBD1 | TRBJ2-3 | 15 | NA
CASSLGAGGDNYGYTF | TGTGCCAGCAGCTTAGGGGCCGGAGGGGATAACTATGGCTACACCTTC | TRBV7-9 | NA | TRBJ1-2 | 16 | NA
CASSQVIYGAYGYTF | TGCGCCAGCAGCCAAGTGATTTATGGAGCTTATGGCTACACCTTC | TRBV4-3 | NA | TRBJ1-2 | 15 | once
CASSYSGGSYGEQYF | TGTGCCAGCAGTTACTCCGGGGGGAGCTACGGAGAGCAGTACTTC | TRBV6-5 | TRBD2 | TRBJ2-7 | 15 | NA
CATTDNTMNTEAFF | TGTGCCACCACGGACAATACTATGAACACTGAAGCTTTCTTT | TRBV6-5 | NA | TRBJ1-1 | 14 | NA
CASSPGQGGYEKLFF | TGTGCCAGCAGCCCAGGACAGGGTGGTTATGAAAAACTGTTTTTT | TRBV5-5 | TRBD1 | TRBJ1-4 | 15 | few
CASSSPRTANYGYTF | TGTGCCAGCAGTTCTCCCCGGACAGCAAACTATGGCTACACCTTC | TRBV6-5 | NA | TRBJ1-2 | 15 | few
CASRTGGAKAEAFF | TGTGCCAGCAGAACAGGGGGCGCGAAGGCTGAAGCTTTCTTT | TRBV2 | TRBD1 | TRBJ1-1 | 14 | NA
CASSRREFQYF | TGTGCCAGCAGCCGTCGGGAGTTTCAGTATTTT | TRBV5-8 | NA | TRBJ2-3 | 11 | few
CASSKGTLGQIEFNTGELFF | TGTGCCAGCAGCAAAGGGACCCTCGGACAGATAGAATTTAACACCGGGGAGCTGTTTTTT | TRBV21-1 | NA | TRBJ2-2 | 20 | NA
CASNPIGLAGGTGGEQFF | TGTGCCAGCAACCCAATAGGACTAGCGGGGGGTACAGGTGGTGAGCAGTTCTTC | TRBV7-9 | TRBD2 | TRBJ2-1 | 18 | NA
CASSYRQGNQPQHF | TGTGCCAGCAGTTACCGACAGGGCAATCAGCCCCAGCATTTT | TRBV6-5 | NA | TRBJ1-5 | 14 | NA
CASSSRQGNTYEQYF | TGTGCCAGCAGCTCTCGACAGGGGAACACCTACGAGCAGTACTTC | TRBV6-6 | TRBD1 | TRBJ2-7 | 15 | NA
CASRRDTKIYGYTF | TGTGCCAGCCGCCGGGACACGAAAATATATGGCTACACCTTC | TRBV6-1 | NA | TRBJ1-2 | 14 | NA
CASRASVSRNTIYF | TGTGCCAGCCGAGCGTCCGTTAGTCGAAACACCATATATTTT | TRBV6-1 | NA | TRBJ1-3 | 14 | NA
CASSGQGAADTQYF | TGTGCCAGCAGTGGACAGGGGGCGGCAGATACGCAGTATTTT | TRBV27 | TRBD1 | TRBJ2-3 | 14 | NA
CATSSRSRDRATNYGYTF | TGTGCCACCAGCTCCAGATCCCGGGACAGGGCTACTAACTATGGCTACACCTTC | TRBV15 | TRBD1 | TRBJ1-2 | 18 | NA
CASSAPPTWAGGYTF | TGTGCCAGCAGCGCGCCGCCCACTTGGGCGGGCGGCTACACCTTC | TRBV9 | NA | TRBJ1-2 | 15 | NA
CASSPGHYTGELFF | TGCGCCAGCAGCCCCGGACACTACACCGGGGAGCTGTTTTTT | TRBV5-1 | NA | TRBJ2-2 | 14 | NA
CASSSSVSTDTQYF | TGCGCCAGCAGCTCCAGCGTAAGCACAGATACGCAGTATTTT | TRBV5-1 | NA | TRBJ2-3 | 14 | NA
CASNPSGTASNQPQHF | TGTGCCAGCAACCCGTCAGGGACAGCGAGCAATCAGCCCCAGCATTTT | TRBV6-6 | TRBD1 | TRBJ1-5 | 16 | few
CASSRASGGVSEQYF | TGTGCCAGCAGCCGCGCTAGCGGGGGGGTGTCCGAGCAGTACTTC | TRBV5-4 | TRBD2 | TRBJ2-7 | 15 | NA
CASSLVRGGQETQYF | TGCGCCAGCAGCTTGGTGAGGGGAGGCCAAGAGACCCAGTACTTC | TRBV5-1 | NA | TRBJ2-5 | 15 | few
CASSLGARWYGYTF | TGTGCCAGCAGCTTAGGGGCCAGGTGGTATGGCTACACCTTC | TRBV13 | NA | TRBJ1-2 | 14 | NA
CAISEAQGSNEQFF | TGTGCCATCAGTGAGGCACAGGGTAGCAATGAGCAGTTCTTC | TRBV10-3 | NA | TRBJ2-1 | 14 | NA
CASSVTGDQPQHF | TGCGCCAGCAGCGTTACAGGGGATCAGCCCCAGCATTTT | TRBV5-1 | TRBD1 | TRBJ1-5 | 13 | NA
CASSQGSRDRYSYEQYF | TGCGCCAGCAGCCAAGGGAGTCGGGACAGGTACTCCTACGAGCAGTACTTC | TRBV4-1 | TRBD1 | TRBJ2-7 | 17 | few
CASSLRLAGPGNEQFF | TGCGCCAGCAGCCTTCGACTAGCGGGTCCAGGGAATGAGCAGTTCTTC | TRBV4-1 | TRBD2 | TRBJ2-1 | 16 | NA
CASSLRGLSQGTGELFF | TGTGCCAGCAGCTTAAGGGGACTCTCGCAAGGGACCGGGGAGCTGTTTTTT | TRBV7-3 | NA | TRBJ2-2 | 17 | NA
CASSLSNTEYYGYTF | TGCGCCAGCAGCTTATCTAACACAGAGTACTATGGCTACACCTTC | TRBV5-1 | NA | TRBJ1-2 | 15 | NA